Here is one T cell receptor beta chain with its context. The antigen is not known. Produced via immunoSEQ multiplex PCR; TCRdb's table is partial and in-frame only. Among about 2 million clones listed, over 85% were seen once. The ends lost 7 bases at V and 3 bases at J; junction bases unmatched: 8. There are 15 residues in the CDR3. The V gene's germline CDR1 is SNHLY and CDR2 FYNNEI. The data belong to a study of shared clonotypes between healthy human individuals. Study-wide findings and caveats: In contrast to clonotypes shared by all four donors, non-shared clonotypes had lower generation probabilities.

Input material: naive CD4+ T cells sorted from blood. Stated subset: CD45RA+ positively selected. This receptor was identified in a man younger than 35 in good health. The rearrangement uses TRBV2 and TRBJ2-3, with 9 bases identical to TRBD2. CDR3 protein: CASKSDSGGTDTQYF. In nucleotides, the CDR3 is TGTGCCAGCAAATCGGACAGCGGGGGGACAGATACGCAGTATTTT. Full variable domain (remainder filled in from reference TRBV2 and TRBJ2-3): EPEVTQTPSHQVTQMGQEVILRCVPISNHLYFYWYRQILGQKVEFLVSFYNNEISEKSEIFDDQFSVERPDGSNFTLKIRSTKLEDSAMYFCASKSDSGGTDTQYFGPGTRLTVL.